The T cell receptor (beta chain) described here comes from a study of T cell responses to AZD1222 COVID-19 vaccine. Study results and caveats: Researchers report vaccine-associated CD4 TCRs spanning spike, with dominance at 160-218 and 743-854. After the peak T cell response, and only then, were repertoires sampled. Baseline serology detected seropositivity in only six or seven AZD1222 recipients.

Second-dose schedules of about 4 or about 12 weeks were combined. Germline values: CDR1 SGHTA, CDR2 FQGNSA. V lost 5 bases, J lost 9 bases, and 9 bases lay in between. CDR3 length: 11 residues. On this clone: Its antigen is undetermined.

The method was immunoSEQ multiplex PCR; TCRdb's version includes in-frame clones alone and lacks a portion of them. The sample yields 110,000 to 150,000 clones, just over 90% seen once. This TCR was sampled from an adult who received the AZD1222 COVID-19 vaccine. The chain links TRBV7-2 to TRBJ2-3; D is undetermined. Sequenced material: peripheral blood, taken 28 days after the second AZD1222 dose. The CDR3 DNA is TGTGCCAGCAGCCCCCTTGAAACGCAGTATTTT. As protein: CASSPLETQYF.